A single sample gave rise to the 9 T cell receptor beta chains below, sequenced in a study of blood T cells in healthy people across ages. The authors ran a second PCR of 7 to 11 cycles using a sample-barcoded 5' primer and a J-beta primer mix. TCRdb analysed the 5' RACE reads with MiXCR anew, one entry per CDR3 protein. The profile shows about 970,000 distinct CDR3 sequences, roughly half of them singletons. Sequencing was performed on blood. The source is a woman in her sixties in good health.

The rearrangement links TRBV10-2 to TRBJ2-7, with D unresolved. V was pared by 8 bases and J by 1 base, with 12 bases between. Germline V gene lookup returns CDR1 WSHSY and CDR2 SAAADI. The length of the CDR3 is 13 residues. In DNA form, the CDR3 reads TGCGCCAGCCGCCGCCCAGAGTCCTACGAGCAGTACTTC. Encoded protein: CASRRPESYEQYF.

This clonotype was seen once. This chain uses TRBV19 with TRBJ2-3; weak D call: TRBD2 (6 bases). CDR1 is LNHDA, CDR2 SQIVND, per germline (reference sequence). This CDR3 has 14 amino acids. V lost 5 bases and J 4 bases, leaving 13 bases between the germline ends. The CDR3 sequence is CASSFEGGSDTQYF. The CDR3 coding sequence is TGTGCCAGTAGTTTCGAGGGAGGATCAGATACGCAGTATTTT.

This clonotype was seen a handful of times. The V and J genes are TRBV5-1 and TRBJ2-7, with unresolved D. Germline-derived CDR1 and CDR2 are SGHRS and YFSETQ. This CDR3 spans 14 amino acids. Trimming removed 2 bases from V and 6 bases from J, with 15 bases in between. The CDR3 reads CASSFEPQDREQYF. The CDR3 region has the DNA TGCGCCAGCAGCTTTGAACCCCAAGACCGCGAGCAGTACTTC.

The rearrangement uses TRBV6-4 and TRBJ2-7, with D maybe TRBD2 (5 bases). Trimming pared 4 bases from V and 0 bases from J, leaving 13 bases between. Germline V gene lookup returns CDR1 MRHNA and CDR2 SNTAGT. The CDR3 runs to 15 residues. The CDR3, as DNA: TGTGCCAGCAGTGTCCCCCGGGAACCCTCCTACGAGCAGTACTTC. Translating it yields CASSVPREPSYEQYF.

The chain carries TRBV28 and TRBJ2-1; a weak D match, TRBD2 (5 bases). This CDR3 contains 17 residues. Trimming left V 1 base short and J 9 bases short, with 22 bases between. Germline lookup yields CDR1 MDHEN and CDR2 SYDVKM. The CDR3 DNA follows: TGTGCCAGCAGTTTATCAGGCCGGGGTCCGAGGGCCGGTGAGCAGTTCTTC. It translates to CASSLSGRGPRAGEQFF.

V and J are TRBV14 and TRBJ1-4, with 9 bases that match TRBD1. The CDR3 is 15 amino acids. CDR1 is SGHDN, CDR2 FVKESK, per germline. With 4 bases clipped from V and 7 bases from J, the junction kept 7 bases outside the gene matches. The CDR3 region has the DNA TGTGCCAGCAGCCTACACAGGGGGCTGCGTGAAAAACTGTTTTTT. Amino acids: CASSLHRGLREKLFF.

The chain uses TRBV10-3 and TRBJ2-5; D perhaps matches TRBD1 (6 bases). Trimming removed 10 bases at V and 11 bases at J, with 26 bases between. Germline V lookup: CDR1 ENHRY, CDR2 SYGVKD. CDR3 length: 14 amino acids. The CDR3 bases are TGTGCCACGCGGGTAAGTGACAGGCTTGATGAGCAGTACTTC. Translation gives CATRVSDRLDEQYF.

The CDR3 spells CASSEVGLHQETQYF. CDR3 sequence (DNA): TGTGCCAGCAGTGAAGTGGGACTGCATCAAGAGACCCAGTACTTC. The V and J genes are TRBV2 and TRBJ2-5, with D possibly being TRBD2 (6 bases). The ends were cut back, 1 base at V and 2 bases at J, with 11 bases in the middle. Germline V gene data show CDR1 as SNHLY and CDR2 as FYNNEI. The CDR3 has 15 amino acids.

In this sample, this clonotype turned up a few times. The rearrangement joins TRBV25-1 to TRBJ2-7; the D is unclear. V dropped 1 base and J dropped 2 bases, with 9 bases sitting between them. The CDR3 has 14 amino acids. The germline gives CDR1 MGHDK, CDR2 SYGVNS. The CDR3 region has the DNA TGTGCCAGCAGTGAATCTCTAGGAACCTACGAGCAGTACTTC. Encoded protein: CASSESLGTYEQYF.